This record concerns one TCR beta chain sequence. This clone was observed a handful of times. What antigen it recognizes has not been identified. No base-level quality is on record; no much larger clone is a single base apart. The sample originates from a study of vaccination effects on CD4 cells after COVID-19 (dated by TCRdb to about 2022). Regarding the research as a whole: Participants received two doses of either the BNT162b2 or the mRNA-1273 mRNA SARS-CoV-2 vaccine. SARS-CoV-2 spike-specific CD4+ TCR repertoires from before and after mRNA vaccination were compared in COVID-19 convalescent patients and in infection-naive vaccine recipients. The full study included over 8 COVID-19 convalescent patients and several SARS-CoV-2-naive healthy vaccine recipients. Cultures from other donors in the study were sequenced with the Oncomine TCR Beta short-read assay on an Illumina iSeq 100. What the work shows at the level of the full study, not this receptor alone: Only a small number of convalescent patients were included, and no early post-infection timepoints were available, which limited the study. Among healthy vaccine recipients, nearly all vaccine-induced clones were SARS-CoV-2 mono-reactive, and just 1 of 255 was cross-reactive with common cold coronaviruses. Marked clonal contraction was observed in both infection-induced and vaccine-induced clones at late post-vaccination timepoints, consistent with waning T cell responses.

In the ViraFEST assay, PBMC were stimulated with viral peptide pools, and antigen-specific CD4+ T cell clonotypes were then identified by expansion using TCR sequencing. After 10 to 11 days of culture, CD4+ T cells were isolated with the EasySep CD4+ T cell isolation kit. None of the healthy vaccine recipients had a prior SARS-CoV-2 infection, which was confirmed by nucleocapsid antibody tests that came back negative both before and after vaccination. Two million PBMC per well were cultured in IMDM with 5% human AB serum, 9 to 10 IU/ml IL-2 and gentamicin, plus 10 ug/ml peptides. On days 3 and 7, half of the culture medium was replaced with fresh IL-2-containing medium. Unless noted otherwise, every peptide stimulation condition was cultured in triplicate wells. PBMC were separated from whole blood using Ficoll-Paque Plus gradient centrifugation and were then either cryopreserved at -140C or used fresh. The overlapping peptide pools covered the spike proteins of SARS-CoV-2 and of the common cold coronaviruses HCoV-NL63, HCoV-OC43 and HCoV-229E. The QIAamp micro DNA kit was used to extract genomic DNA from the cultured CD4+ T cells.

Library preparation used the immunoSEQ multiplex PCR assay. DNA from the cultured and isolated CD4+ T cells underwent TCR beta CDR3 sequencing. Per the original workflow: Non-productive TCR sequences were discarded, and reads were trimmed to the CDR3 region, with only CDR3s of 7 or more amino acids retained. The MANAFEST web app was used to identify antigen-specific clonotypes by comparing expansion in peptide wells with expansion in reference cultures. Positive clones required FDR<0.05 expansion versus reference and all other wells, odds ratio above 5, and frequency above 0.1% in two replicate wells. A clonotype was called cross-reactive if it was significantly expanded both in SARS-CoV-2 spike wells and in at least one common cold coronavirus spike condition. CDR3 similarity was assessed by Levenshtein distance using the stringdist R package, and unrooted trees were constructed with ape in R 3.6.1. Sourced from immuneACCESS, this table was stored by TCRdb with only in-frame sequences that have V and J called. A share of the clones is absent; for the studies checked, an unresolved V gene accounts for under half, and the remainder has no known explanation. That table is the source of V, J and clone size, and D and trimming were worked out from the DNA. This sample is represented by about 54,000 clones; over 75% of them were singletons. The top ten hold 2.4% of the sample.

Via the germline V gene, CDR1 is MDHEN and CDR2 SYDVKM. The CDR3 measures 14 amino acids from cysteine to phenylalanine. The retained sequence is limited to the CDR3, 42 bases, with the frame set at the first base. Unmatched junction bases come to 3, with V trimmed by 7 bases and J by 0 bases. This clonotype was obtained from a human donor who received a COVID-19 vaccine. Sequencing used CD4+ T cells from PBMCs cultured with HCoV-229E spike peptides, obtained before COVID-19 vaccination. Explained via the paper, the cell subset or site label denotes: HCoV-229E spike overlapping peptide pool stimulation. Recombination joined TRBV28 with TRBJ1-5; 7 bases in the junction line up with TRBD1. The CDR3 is CASTTGVSNQPQHF. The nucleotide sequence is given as TGTGCCAGCACTACAGGGGTTAGCAATCAGCCCCAGCATTTT.